This T cell receptor (beta chain) was retrieved from a study of post-analysis software for immune sequencing data. Findings of the study overall: Under F measure analysis, samples from one preparation batch co-clustered strongly. With TRBV5-6, TRBV5-1 and TRBV20-1 included, about five TRBV segments were more frequent in patients than in controls.

V shed 5 bases and J 4 bases; nucleotides not matched to a gene: 4. This CDR3 contains 14 residues. Per germline, CDR1 MDHEN and CDR2 SYDVKM. Built from TCR beta cDNA, the libraries had unique molecular identifiers in them. It was from roughly 1.1 to 9.2 million T cells that 530,000 or so cDNA molecules came. TCRdb processed the PCR reads anew with MiXCR; each CDR3 protein has one entry. This sample carries hundreds of thousands of distinct CDR3 sequences, roughly 27% of them seen once, and the ten largest clones take approximately 0.55%. About this clonotype itself: The antigen remains unidentified.

This chain connects TRBV28 to TRBJ1-2; 10 positions agree with TRBD1. Material for sequencing was blood. The source is a girl between 5 and 17 years old with multiple sclerosis. CDR3 DNA: TGTGCCAGCAGTCCGGGGACAGGGGTCTATGGCTACACCTTC. As protein: CASSPGTGVYGYTF.